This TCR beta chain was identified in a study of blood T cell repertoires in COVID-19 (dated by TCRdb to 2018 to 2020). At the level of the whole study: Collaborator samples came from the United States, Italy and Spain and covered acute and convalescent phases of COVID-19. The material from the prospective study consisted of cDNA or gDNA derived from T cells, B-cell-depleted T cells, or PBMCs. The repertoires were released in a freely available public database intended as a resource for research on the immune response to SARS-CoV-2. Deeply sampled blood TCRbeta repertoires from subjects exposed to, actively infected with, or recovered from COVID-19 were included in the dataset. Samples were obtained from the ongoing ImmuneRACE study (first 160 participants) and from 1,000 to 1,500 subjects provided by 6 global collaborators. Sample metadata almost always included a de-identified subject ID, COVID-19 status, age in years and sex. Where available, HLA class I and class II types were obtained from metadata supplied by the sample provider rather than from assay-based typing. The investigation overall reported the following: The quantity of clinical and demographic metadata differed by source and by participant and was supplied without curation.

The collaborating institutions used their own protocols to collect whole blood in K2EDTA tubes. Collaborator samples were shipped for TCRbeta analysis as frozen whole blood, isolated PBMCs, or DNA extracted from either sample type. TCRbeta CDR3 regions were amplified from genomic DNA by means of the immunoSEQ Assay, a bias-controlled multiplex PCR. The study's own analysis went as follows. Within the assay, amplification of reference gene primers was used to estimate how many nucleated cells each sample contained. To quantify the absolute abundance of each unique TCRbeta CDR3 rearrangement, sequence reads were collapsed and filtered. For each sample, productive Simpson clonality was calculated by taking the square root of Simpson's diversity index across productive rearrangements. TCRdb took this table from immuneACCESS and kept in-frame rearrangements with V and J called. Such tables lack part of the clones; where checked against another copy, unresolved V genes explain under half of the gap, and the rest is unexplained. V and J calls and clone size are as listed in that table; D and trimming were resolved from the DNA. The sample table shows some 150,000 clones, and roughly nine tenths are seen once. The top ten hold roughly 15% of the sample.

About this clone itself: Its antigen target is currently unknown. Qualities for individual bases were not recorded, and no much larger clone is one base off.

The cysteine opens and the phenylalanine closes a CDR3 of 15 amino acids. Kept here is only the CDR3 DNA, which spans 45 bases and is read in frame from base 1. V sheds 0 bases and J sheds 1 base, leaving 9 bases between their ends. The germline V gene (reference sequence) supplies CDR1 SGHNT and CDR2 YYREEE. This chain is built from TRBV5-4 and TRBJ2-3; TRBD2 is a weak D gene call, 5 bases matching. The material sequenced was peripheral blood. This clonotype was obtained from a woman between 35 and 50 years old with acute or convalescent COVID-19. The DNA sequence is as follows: TGTGCCAGCAGCTTGGCCGGGGAAGGCACAGATACGCAGTATTTT. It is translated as CASSLAGEGTDTQYF.